This TCR beta chain was retrieved from a study of T cells in Graves' hyperthyroidism and ophthalmopathy. Trimming removed 4 bases from V and 0 bases from J, with 13 bases in between. Per germline, CDR1 MNHEY and CDR2 SVGAGI. This CDR3 region has 16 residues. Ophthalmopathy patients all had a Clinical Activity Score of at least 3, a NOSPECS grade of at least 4 and disease under 3 months old. This clonotype was observed at least ten times. Amplification of TCR beta CDR3 regions was performed using RNA transcripts as template. With the HTBI primer set, the TCR CDR3 went through a first round of RT-PCR. TCRdb redid the calling of the multiplex PCR reads with MiXCR, one entry per CDR3 protein. The data show about half a million distinct CDR3 sequences, approximately 25% seen once.

The chain employs TRBV6-5 and TRBJ1-5; D is unclear. The TCR originated in a young woman with Graves' ophthalmopathy. The sample taken for sequencing was blood. CDR3 coding DNA: TGTGCCAGCAGTTCCCCAGGCAGTTATAGCAATCAGCCCCAGCATTTT. The encoded protein is CASSSPGSYSNQPQHF.